This T cell receptor (beta chain) was captured in a study of T cell responses to AZD1222 COVID-19 vaccine (dated by TCRdb to about 2021). For the study in its entirety: TCR sequencing was performed for 230 to 250 trial participants, of whom some 200 were given two doses of AZD1222 and around 25 were given two doses of MenACWY control vaccine. Trial participants were enrolled by age into subgroups of 18-55, 56-69 and 70-plus years, and around 140, 26 and 57 TCR-sequenced participants, respectively, were included in these subgroups. Findings and caveats that apply to the study as a whole: Because no day 14 peak-response samples were available, the repertoires could be characterized only after the peak T cell response. The 56-69-year group was small, and its depth increase did not reach significance, likely because of low power. Epitopes outside the regions mutated in the B.1.351 and B.1.1.7 variants were reportedly recognized by nearly half of the unique spike-specific TCRs. Conclusions about previously exposed vaccinees are limited, since just a handful of AZD1222 recipients were seropositive for SARS-CoV-2 at baseline. Spike-specific TCR breadth and depth rose significantly after two AZD1222 doses compared with day 0 and with MenACWY recipients. Participants were mostly white British and included more females than males, and it was suggested by the authors that clonal diversity may have been underestimated. The vaccine-associated CD4 TCRs covered the entire spike protein, and the dominant responses fell in regions 160-218 and 743-854.

The CDR3 regions of human TCRbeta chains were subjected to immunosequencing. Under the source paper's analysis protocol: TCRs in the repertoires were matched against a reference library of SARS-CoV-2-specific TCRs that had been generated with the MIRA antigen-specificity platform. Breadth meant the fraction of unique TCRs that were SARS-CoV-2-associated, whereas depth meant the fraction of total T cells that were SARS-CoV-2-associated. Using the MIRA data, every spike-specific TCR was mapped to the spike region that the TCR reacted to and assigned to either a CD4 or a CD8 class. Log10-transformed breadth and depth values were compared by one-way ANOVA with Sidak's multiple comparisons tests. Here the immuneACCESS table is served through TCRdb, limited to in-frame sequences with V and J called. Missing clones are a known gap in these copies; in checked studies unresolved V genes cover under half, and the rest lacks a known reason. V and J calls and clone size are copied from that table; D and trimming were computed from the DNA. The sample records about 140,000 clones, around 91% of which are singletons. The top ten clones comprise about a tenth of the sample.

The label giving this sample's time point can be read as: about 28 days (+/-7) after the second vaccine dose. AZD1222 recipients whose second dose came at about 4 weeks and those whose second dose came at about 12 weeks were combined into one group, since spike-specific TCR depth and breadth did not differ between the two schedules. Samples from vaccinated people were obtained from the UK trials COV001 and COV002, which included a single-blind randomized controlled phase 2/3 trial of AZD1222 (ChAdOx1 nCoV-19) in healthy adults. For TCRbeta chain sequencing, PBMC samples were collected from trial participants at day 0 and at day 28 after the second dose. Including the terminal cysteine and phenylalanine, the CDR3 comprises 15 residues. The only DNA kept is the CDR3, 45 bases in frame from the first base. Trimming at the junction amounts to 7 bases on V and 4 bases on J, and the germline ends lie 16 bases apart. CDR1 and CDR2, looked up from the germline V gene, are MDHEN and SYDVKM.

In regard to this clone: This clone's antigen is unknown. No much larger clonotype is one base removed from it; base qualities were not supplied.

The starting material was peripheral blood, obtained 28 days after the second AZD1222 dose. The sequence links TRBV28 to TRBJ1-4; the D gene is perhaps TRBD1, on 6 matching bases. This sequence was found in an adult who received the AZD1222 COVID-19 vaccine. The DNA is TGTGCCAGCACTGAAGGGGGGGGAGATAATGAAAAACTGTTTTTT. The translation is CASTEGGGDNEKLFF.